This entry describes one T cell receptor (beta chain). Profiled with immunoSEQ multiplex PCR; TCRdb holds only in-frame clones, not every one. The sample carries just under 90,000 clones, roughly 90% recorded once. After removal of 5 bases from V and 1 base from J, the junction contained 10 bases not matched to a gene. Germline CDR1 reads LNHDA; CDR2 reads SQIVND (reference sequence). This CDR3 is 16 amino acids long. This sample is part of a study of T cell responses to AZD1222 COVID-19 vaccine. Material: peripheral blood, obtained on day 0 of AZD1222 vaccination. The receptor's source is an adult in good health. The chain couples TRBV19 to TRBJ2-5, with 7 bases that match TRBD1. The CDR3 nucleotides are TGTGCCAGTAGTGTCGACAGGGCAAGGGGCCAAGAGACCCAGTACTTC. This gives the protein CASSVDRARGQETQYF.